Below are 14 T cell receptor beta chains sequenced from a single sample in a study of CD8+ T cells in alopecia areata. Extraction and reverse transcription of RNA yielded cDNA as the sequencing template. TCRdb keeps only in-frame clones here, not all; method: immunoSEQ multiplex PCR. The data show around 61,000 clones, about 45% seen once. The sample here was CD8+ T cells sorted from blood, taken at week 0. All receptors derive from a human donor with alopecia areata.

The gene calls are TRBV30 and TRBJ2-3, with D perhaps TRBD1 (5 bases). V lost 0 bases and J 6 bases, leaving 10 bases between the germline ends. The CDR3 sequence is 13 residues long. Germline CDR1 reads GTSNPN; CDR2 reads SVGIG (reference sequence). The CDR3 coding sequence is TGTGCCTGGAGTGTCCAGGGTATGGATACGCAGTATTTT. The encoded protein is CAWSVQGMDTQYF.

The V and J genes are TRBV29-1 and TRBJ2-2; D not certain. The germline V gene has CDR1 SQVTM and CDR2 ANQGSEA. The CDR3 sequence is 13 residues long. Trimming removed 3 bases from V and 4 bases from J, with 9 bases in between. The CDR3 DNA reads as TGCAGCGTTGACCCCAAGGGCACCGGGGAGCTGTTTTTT. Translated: CSVDPKGTGELFF.

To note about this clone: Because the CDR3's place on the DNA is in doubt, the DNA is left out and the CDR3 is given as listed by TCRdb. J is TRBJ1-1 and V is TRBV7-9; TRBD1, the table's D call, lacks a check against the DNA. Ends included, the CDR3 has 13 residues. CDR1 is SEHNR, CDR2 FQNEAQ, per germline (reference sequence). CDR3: CASRPPGQGKLSF.

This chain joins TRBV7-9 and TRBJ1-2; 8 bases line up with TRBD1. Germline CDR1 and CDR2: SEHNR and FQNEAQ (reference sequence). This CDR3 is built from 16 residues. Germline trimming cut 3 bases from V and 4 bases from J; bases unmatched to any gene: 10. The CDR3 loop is CASSLGGQGLVYGYTF. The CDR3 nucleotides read TGTGCCAGCAGCTTGGGTGGACAGGGATTGGTCTATGGCTACACCTTC.

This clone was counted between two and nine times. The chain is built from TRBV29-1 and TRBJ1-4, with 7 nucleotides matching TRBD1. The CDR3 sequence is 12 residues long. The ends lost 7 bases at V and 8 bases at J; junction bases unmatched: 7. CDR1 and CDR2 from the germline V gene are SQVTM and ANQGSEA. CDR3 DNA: TGCAGCGCTTGGACAGGTGGCGAAAAACTGTTTTTT. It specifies CSAWTGGEKLFF.

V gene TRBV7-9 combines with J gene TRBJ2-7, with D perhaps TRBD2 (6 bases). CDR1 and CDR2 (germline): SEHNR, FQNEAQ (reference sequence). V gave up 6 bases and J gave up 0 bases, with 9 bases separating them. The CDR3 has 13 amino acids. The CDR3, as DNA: TGTGCCAGCAGGGAGGGGTCCTCCTACGAGCAGTACTTC. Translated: CASREGSSYEQYF. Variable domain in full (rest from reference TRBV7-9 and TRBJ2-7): DTGVSQNPRHKITKRGQNVTFRCDPISEHNRLYWYRQTLGQGPEFLTYFQNEAQLEKSRLLSDRFSAERPKGSFSTLEIQRTEQGDSAMYLCASREGSSYEQYFGPGTRLTVT.

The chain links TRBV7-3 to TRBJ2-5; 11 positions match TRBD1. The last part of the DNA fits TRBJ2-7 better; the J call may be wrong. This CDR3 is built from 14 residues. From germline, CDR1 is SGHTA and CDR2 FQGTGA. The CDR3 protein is CASSPDRGRYEQYF. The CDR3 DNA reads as TGTGCCAGCAGCCCGGACAGGGGGCGCTACGAGCAGTACTTC.

CDR3 nucleotides: TGTGCCAGCAGTTCCGTAATGGCGGGGGGACAAGAGACCCAGTACTTC. This codes for CASSSVMAGGQETQYF. This chain uses TRBV7-2 with TRBJ2-5; 8 bases are a match to TRBD2. The CDR3 is 16 residues long. CDR1 is SGHTA and CDR2 is FQGNSA in the germline V gene. V shed 6 bases and J 2 bases; nucleotides not matched to a gene: 11.

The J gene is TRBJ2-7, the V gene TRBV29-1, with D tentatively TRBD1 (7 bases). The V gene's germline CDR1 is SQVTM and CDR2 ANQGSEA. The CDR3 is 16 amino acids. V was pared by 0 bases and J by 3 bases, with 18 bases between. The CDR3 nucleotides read TGCAGCGTTGAAGAGGGGAGACAGGGAGGAGACTACGAGCAGTACTTC. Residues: CSVEEGRQGGDYEQYF.

CDR3 loop: CASDAVDSTDTQYF. CDR3 coding DNA: TGTGCCAGCGACGCGGTCGATAGCACAGATACGCAGTATTTT. The chain has TRBV28 and TRBJ2-3; no clear D gene. CDR1 and CDR2 (germline): MDHEN, SYDVKM. The CDR3 sequence is 14 residues long. Trimming took 8 bases from V and 0 from J, leaving 12 bases between them.

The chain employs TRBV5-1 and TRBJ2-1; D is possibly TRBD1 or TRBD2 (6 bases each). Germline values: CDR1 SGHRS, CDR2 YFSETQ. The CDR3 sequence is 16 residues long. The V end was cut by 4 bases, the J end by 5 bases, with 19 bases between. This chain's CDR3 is CASSPERGVQDNEQFF. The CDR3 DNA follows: TGCGCCAGCAGCCCCGAGAGGGGGGTTCAGGACAATGAGCAGTTCTTC.

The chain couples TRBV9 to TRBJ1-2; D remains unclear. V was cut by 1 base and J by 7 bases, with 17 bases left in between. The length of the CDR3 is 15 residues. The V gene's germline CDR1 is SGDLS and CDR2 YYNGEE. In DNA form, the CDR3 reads TGTGCCAGCAGCGTAAAAGACCGGTACCCGCGTGGCTACACCTTC. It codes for CASSVKDRYPRGYTF. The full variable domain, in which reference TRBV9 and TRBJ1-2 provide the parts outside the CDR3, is DSGVTQTPKHLITATGQRVTLRCSPRSGDLSVYWYQQSLDQGLQFLIQYYNGEERAKGNILERFSAQQFPDLHSELNLSSLELGDSALYFCASSVKDRYPRGYTFGSGTRLTVV.

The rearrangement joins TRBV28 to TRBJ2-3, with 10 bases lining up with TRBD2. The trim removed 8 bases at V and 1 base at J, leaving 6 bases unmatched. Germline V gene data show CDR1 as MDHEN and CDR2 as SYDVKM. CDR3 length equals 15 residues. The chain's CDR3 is CASDLAGGRTDTQYF. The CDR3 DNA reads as TGTGCCAGCGATTTAGCGGGAGGCCGCACAGATACGCAGTATTTT.

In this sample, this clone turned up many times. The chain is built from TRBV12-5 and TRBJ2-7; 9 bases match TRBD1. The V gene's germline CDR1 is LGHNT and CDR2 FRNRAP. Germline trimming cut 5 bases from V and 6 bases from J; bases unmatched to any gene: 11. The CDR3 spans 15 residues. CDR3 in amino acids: CASGPKGTGSVEQYF. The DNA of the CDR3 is TGTGCTAGTGGTCCTAAGGGGACAGGGTCGGTCGAGCAGTACTTC.